This is a list of T cell receptor beta chains from one sample in a study of blood T cell repertoires in COVID-19. Produced via immunoSEQ multiplex PCR; TCRdb's table is partial and in-frame only. The sample has roughly 100,000 clones; about 91% are singletons. Input material: peripheral blood. The receptors were sampled from a man between 18 and 29 years old with acute or convalescent COVID-19. Each CDR3 is given with its conserved first and last residue. The D gene is left open where the match is weak. Some rows mark clone size as missing; the rest say once, few, many or name a class of expanded clone.

>TRBV10-2|.|TRBD2|TRBJ2-1
TGCGCCAGCAGTGAACTAGCGGGAGGGCGGGGTGAGCAGTTCTTC
CASSELAGGRGEQFF
>TRBV15|.|TRBD1|TRBJ2-1
TGTGCCACCAGCACCAACAGGGGCGAGGGATACAATGAGCAGTTCTTC
CATSTNRGEGYNEQFF
>TRBV5-1|.|TRBD1|TRBJ2-1
TGCGCCAGCGGACAGGGGGGCAATGAGCAGTTCTTC
CASGQGGNEQFF
>TRBV6-5|once|.|TRBJ2-6
TGTGCCAGCAGTTACTCGATAGCTGGGGCCAACGTCCTGACTTTC
CASSYSIAGANVLTF
>TRBV5-1|once|.|TRBJ1-4
TGCGCCAGCAGCCCGGGGGGCCCGGCGGAAAAACTGTTTTTT
CASSPGGPAEKLFF
>TRBV6-5|.|.|TRBJ1-5
TGTGCCAGCACAGGGAGCAATCAGCCCCAGCATTTT
CASTGSNQPQHF
>TRBV11-3|.|TRBD1|TRBJ1-6
TGTGCCAGCAGCCCGGACAGGGATTCACCCCTCCACTTT
CASSPDRDSPLHF
>TRBV5-1|.|TRBD1|TRBJ1-3
TGCGCCAGCAGCCAGGAAGGACAGGTTGGAAACACCATATATTTT
CASSQEGQVGNTIYF
>TRBV21-1|.|.|TRBJ2-1
TGTGCCAGCAGCAAAGGATCCCTTAGCGGGGAGAACAATGAGCAGTTCTTC
CASSKGSLSGENNEQFF
>TRBV6-1|once|.|TRBJ2-7
TGTGCCAGCAGTGACGGCGGGGCAAAGGGCGAGCAGTACTTC
CASSDGGAKGEQYF
>TRBV6-1|.|.|TRBJ1-2
TGTGCCAGCAGTGAACTGACAGGACTTTTTGGCTACACCTTC
CASSELTGLFGYTF
>TRBV19|few|.|TRBJ1-2
TGTGCCAGTAGTTTTCAGGGGACCTATGGCTACACCTTC
CASSFQGTYGYTF
>TRBV27|.|TRBD1|TRBJ2-1
TGTGCCAGCAGAGACAGGGTCAATGAGCAGTTCTTC
CASRDRVNEQFF
>TRBV5-5|once|.|TRBJ2-1
TGTGCCAGCAGCTTGTCAGGGGCCCTCTCCTACAATGAGCAGTTCTTC
CASSLSGALSYNEQFF
>TRBV5-1|.|.|TRBJ1-1
TGCGCCAGCAGCCCCGAAGGGGTATTGACCACTGAAGCTTTCTTT
CASSPEGVLTTEAFF
>TRBV18|.|.|TRBJ2-5
TGTGCCAGCTCACCCAAACCCGGGACACCTCAAGAGACCCAGTACTTC
CASSPKPGTPQETQYF
>TRBV28|once|.|TRBJ1-2
TGTGCCAGCAGAAAGAGGACATCCGACGGAACCTTCTATGGCTACACCTTC
CASRKRTSDGTFYGYTF
>TRBV27|.|TRBD1|TRBJ1-2
TGTGCCAGCAGAAGGGAGGGACAGGGGGGCTACACCTTC
CASRREGQGGYTF
>TRBV11-3|.|TRBD1|TRBJ2-1
TGTGCCAGCAGCTACTCCGGGACAGGGGGTTACAATGAGCAGTTCTTC
CASSYSGTGGYNEQFF
>TRBV6-2/TRBV6-3|.|TRBD1|TRBJ1-2
TGTGCCAGCAGTTACGCCGGGACAGGGGGCCATGGCTACACCTTC
CASSYAGTGGHGYTF
>TRBV18|.|.|TRBJ1-6
TGTGCCAGCTCACCAGGGCCCGGGGGTGCGGAATCACCCCTCCACTTT
CASSPGPGGAESPLHF
>TRBV6-5|once|TRBD2|TRBJ2-7
TGTGCCAGCAGTAGACTAGCGGGAAACTACGAGCAGTACTTC
CASSRLAGNYEQYF
>TRBV4-1|.|TRBD1|TRBJ2-5
TGCGCCAGCAGCCCAGTCGGGACAGGGGAACTGGAGGAGACCCAGTACTTC
CASSPVGTGELEETQYF
>TRBV6-6|.|.|TRBJ1-1
TGTGCCAGCAGTTACCTGGGGGGGATAAAGACTGAAGCTTTCTTT
CASSYLGGIKTEAFF
>TRBV30|.|TRBD1|TRBJ1-4
TGTGCCTGGAGCGCCCCGGACAGGGGGCGTGAAAAACTGTTTTTT
CAWSAPDRGREKLFF
>TRBV11-2|.|.|TRBJ1-1
TGTGCCAGCAGCTTACTAGGGGCGGGAACTGAAGCTTTCTTT
CASSLLGAGTEAFF
>TRBV6-4|.|.|TRBJ2-2
TGTGCCAGCAAACAGGGTCGGAACACCGGGGAGCTGTTTTTT
CASKQGRNTGELFF
>TRBV2|few|.|TRBJ1-2
TGTGCCAGCAGGGAACCAGGGTACTATGGCTACACCTTC
CASREPGYYGYTF
>TRBV6-5|.|TRBD1|TRBJ1-2
TGTGCCAGCAGTTACGGGACAGGGACGGATGGCTACACCTTC
CASSYGTGTDGYTF
>TRBV19|.|TRBD1|TRBJ1-5
TGTGCCAGTAATGAAAACAGGGGAGGCCAGCCCCAGCATTTT
CASNENRGGQPQHF
>TRBV7-9|.|TRBD1|TRBJ1-1
TGTGCCAGCAGCTTAGCAGCAGGGGGATGGACTGAAGCTTTCTTT
CASSLAAGGWTEAFF
>TRBV27|.|.|TRBJ1-1
TGTGCCAGCAGTTTAAAACCGGGGGTAGACACTGAAGCTTTCTTT
CASSLKPGVDTEAFF
>TRBV18|.|.|TRBJ1-1
TGTGCCAGCTCACCAGCAGGTGACACTGAAGCTTTCTTT
CASSPAGDTEAFF
>TRBV19|.|TRBD2|TRBJ2-5
TGTGCCAGTAGTACGCTAGCGGGGGGGCTTGGCGGAGAGACCCAGTACTTC
CASSTLAGGLGGETQYF
>TRBV9|.|TRBD1|TRBJ1-1
TGTGCCAGCAGCCCCGACAGGGATATTGCTGAAGCTTTCTTT
CASSPDRDIAEAFF
>TRBV5-1|.|TRBD1|TRBJ1-4
TGCGCCAGCAGCTTGGGGGACAGAGATGAAAAACTGTTTTTT
CASSLGDRDEKLFF
>TRBV7-8|.|.|TRBJ1-3
TGTGCCAGCAGCTCTCCAGGGCCGTATGGAAACACCATATATTTT
CASSSPGPYGNTIYF
>TRBV15|few|.|TRBJ2-3
TGTGCCACCAGCAGAGATAATGTACAGGGAAATACGCAGTATTTT
CATSRDNVQGNTQYF
>TRBV12-3/TRBV12-4|few|.|TRBJ2-7
TGTGCCAGCAGGCCCCAGATGAACTACGAGCAGTACTTC
CASRPQMNYEQYF
>TRBV21-1|once|.|TRBJ1-5
TGTGCCAGCCCAAGACGAGGGGGCAACAATCAGCCCCAGCATTTT
CASPRRGGNNQPQHF
>TRBV7-8|once|.|TRBJ2-2
TGTGCCAGCAGCTTAGGACTAGCCGGGGAGCTGTTTTTT
CASSLGLAGELFF
>TRBV6-5|.|.|TRBJ2-7
TGTGCCAGCAGTCCCCTTTCTCCCTTGGGGCACGAGCAGTACTTC
CASSPLSPLGHEQYF
>TRBV4-1|.|.|TRBJ2-5
TGCGCCAGCAGCCAAGCGGTTACAGTTCAAGAGACCCAGTACTTC
CASSQAVTVQETQYF
>TRBV7-9|.|.|TRBJ1-1
TGTGCCAGCAGTCGTAGCGGGGCAAGATCTGAAGCTTTCTTT
CASSRSGARSEAFF
>TRBV25-1|.|TRBD1|TRBJ1-1
TGTGCCAGCAGTGATACACGGACAGGGGGCTACACTGAAGCTTTCTTT
CASSDTRTGGYTEAFF
>TRBV4-2|.|.|TRBJ1-2
TGTGCCAGCAGCCAAGGGGGCGAGGAGGGCTATGGCTACACCTTC
CASSQGGEEGYGYTF